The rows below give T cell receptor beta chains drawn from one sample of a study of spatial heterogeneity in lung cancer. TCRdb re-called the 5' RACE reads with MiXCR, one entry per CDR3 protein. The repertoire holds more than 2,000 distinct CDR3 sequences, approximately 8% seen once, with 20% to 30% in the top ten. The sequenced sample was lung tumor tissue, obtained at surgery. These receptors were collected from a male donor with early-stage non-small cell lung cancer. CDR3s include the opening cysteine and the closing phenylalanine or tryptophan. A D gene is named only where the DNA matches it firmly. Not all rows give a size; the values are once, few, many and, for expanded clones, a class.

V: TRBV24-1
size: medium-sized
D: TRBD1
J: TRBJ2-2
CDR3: CATSDPDRGWSTGELFF
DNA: TGTGCCACCAGTGACCCAGACAGGGGATGGAGCACCGGGGAGCTGTTTTTT

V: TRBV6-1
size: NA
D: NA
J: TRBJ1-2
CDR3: CASSGRPRDYGYTF
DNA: TGTGCCAGCAGTGGAAGGCCCAGGGACTATGGCTACACCTTC

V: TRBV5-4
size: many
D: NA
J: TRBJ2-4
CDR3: CASSLQGSQNIQYF
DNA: TGTGCCAGCAGCTTGCAGGGTAGTCAAAACATTCAGTACTTC

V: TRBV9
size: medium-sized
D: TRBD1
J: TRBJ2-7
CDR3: CASRVIRDRDHEQYF
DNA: TGTGCCAGCAGAGTAATCAGGGACAGGGACCACGAGCAGTACTTC

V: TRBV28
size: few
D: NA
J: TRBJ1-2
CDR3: CASNPGGRGGYTF
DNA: TGTGCCAGCAACCCGGGGGGCCGGGGTGGCTACACCTTC

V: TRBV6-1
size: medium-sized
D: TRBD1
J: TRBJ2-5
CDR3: CASSTGVRTQYF
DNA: TGTGCCAGCAGTACAGGGGTTCGGACCCAGTACTTC

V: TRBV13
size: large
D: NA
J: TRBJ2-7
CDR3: CASGQGSREQYF
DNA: TGTGCCAGCGGCCAGGGATCTCGCGAGCAGTACTTC

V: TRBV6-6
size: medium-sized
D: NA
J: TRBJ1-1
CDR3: CASSRPNTEAFF
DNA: TGTGCCAGCAGCCGGCCGAACACTGAAGCTTTCTTT

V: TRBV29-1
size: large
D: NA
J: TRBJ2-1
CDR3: CSVATVWLGDEQFF
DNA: TGCAGCGTTGCGACAGTTTGGCTCGGGGATGAGCAGTTCTTC

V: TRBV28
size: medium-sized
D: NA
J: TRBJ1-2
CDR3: CASSLEGRAGYGYTF
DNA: TGTGCCAGCAGTTTGGAGGGCAGGGCCGGCTATGGCTACACCTTC

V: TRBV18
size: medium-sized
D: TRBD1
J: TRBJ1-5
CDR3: CASSLEGQGLHQPQHF
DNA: TGTGCCAGCTCGCTCGAGGGACAGGGGCTCCATCAGCCCCAGCATTTT

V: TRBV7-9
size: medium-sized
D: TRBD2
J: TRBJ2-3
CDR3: CASSPSAGGSTDTQYF
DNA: TGTGCCAGCAGCCCGTCCGCGGGGGGGAGCACAGATACGCAGTATTTT

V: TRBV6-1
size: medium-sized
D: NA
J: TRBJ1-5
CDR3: CASSERGSNQPQHF
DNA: TGTGCCAGCAGTGAACGGGGTAGCAATCAGCCCCAGCATTTT

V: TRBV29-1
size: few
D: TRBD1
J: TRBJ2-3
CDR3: CSVEAYLRGSTQYF
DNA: TGCAGCGTTGAAGCTTACCTCAGGGGGTCTACGCAGTATTTT

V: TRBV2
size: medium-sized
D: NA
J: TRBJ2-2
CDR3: CASSERQGYTGELFF
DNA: TGTGCCAGCAGTGAAAGGCAGGGGTATACCGGGGAGCTGTTTTTT

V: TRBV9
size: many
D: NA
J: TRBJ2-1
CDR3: CASSAIYDMDEQFF
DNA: TGTGCCAGCAGCGCCATTTACGATATGGATGAGCAGTTCTTC

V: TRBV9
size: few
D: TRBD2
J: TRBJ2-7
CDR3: CASSPAGPGGSYEQYF
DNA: TGTGCCAGCAGCCCCGCGGGGCCGGGAGGATCCTACGAGCAGTACTTC

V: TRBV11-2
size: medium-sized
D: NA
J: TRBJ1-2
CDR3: CASSFTRGSQGRDGVYGYTF
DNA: TGTGCCAGCAGCTTTACGCGAGGGTCACAGGGAAGGGATGGCGTATATGGCTACACCTTC

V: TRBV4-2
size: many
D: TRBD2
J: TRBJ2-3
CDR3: CASSQEREGPDTQYF
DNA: TGTGCCAGCAGCCAAGAGCGGGAGGGACCAGATACGCAGTATTTT

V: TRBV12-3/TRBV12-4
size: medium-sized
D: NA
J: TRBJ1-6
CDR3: CASSLGGAYNSPLHF
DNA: TGTGCCAGCAGTTTAGGGGGAGCCTATAATTCACCCCTCCACTTT